This TCR beta chain was obtained from a study of T cell repertoires in ileal Crohn's disease. Overall study results and limits: Sorted CD8 T cells held more high-frequency clones than CD4. Clonality above 26.8% at surgery always came with endoscopic recurrence.

Details on this clone: The antigen is undetermined.

Sequencing used immunoSEQ multiplex PCR; TCRdb keeps in-frame clones, though not all of them. Of about 10,000 clones listed, more than 75% are singletons. In germline, CDR1 is MDHEN, CDR2 SYDVKM. V was clipped by 11 bases and J by 8 bases; unmatched bases: 12. CDR3 size: 14 residues. The gene calls are TRBV28 and TRBJ1-4, with TRBD1 identical over 9 bases. Sample: ileal tissue. This TCR derives from an adult with Crohn's disease. CDR3 in amino acids: CASEGGTGREKLFF. DNA of the CDR3: TGTGCCTCTGAGGGGGGGACAGGGAGGGAAAAACTGTTTTTT.